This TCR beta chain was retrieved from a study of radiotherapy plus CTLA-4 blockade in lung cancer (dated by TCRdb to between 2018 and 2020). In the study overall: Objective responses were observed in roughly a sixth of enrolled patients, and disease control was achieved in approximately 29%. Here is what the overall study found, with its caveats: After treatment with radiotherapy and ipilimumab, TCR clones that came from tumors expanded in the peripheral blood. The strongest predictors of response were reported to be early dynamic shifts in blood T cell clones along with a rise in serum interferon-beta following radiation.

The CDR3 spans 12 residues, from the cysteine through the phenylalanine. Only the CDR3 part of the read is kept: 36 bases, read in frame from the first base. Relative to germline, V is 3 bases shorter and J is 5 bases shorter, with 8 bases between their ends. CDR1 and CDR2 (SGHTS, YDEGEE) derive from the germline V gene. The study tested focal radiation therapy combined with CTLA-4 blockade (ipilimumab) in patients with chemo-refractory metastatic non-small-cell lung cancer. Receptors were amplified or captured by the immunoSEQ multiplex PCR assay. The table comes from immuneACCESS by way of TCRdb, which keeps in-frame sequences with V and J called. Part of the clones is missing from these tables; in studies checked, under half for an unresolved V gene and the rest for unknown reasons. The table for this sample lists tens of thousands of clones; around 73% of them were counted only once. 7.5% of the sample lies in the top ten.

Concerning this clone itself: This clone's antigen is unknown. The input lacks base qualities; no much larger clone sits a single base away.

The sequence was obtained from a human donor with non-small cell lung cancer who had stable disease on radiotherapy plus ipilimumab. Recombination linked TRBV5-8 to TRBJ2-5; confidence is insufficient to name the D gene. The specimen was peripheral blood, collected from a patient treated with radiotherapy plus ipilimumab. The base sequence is TGTGCCAGCAGCTGGCCCAGGGAGACCCAGTACTTC. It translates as CASSWPRETQYF.